Listed below are T cell receptor beta chains from one sample, sequenced in a study of blood T cell repertoires in COVID-19. The data were produced by immunoSEQ multiplex PCR, yet TCRdb's version contains in-frame clones alone and is incomplete. The table shows approximately 80,000 clones, with around 77% occurring only once. Material: peripheral blood. These receptors were obtained from a human donor in a cohort sampled during active COVID-19. Each CDR3 is given with its conserved first and last residue. A D gene is named only where the DNA matches it firmly. Only part of the rows carry a size: once, few, many, or a class if the clone is expanded.

clone_size	j_call	d_call	v_call	cdr3_nt	cdr3_aa
.	TRBJ2-3	TRBD2	TRBV5-1	TGCGCCAGCTCCCGACTAGCGGGGAAGACAGATACGCAGTATTTT	CASSRLAGKTDTQYF
.	TRBJ2-3	TRBD2	TRBV5-1	TGCGCCAGCAGCCATACACTAGCGGGGGGCCCCGATACGCAGTATTTT	CASSHTLAGGPDTQYF
.	TRBJ2-1	TRBD1	TRBV5-1	TGCGCCAGCAGCTCTTACAGGGGGAGATACAATGAGCAGTTCTTC	CASSSYRGRYNEQFF
.	TRBJ1-2	TRBD1	TRBV5-1	TGCGCCAGCAGCATAGGACAGGCCTTCTCCGGCTACACCTTC	CASSIGQAFSGYTF
few	TRBJ1-2	TRBD1	TRBV7-6	TGTGCCAGCAGCGCGATGACAGGGAGGATTGGCTACACCTTC	CASSAMTGRIGYTF
.	TRBJ2-6	.	TRBV21-1	TGTGCCAGCAGCAAACACTGGACAGGGACCGCTGGGGCCAACGTCCTGACTTTC	CASSKHWTGTAGANVLTF
.	TRBJ2-5	TRBD1	TRBV18	TGTGCCAGCCTGGGGGGACAGGGGACCTCTCAAGAGACCCAGTACTTC	CASLGGQGTSQETQYF
.	TRBJ2-7	.	TRBV4-1	TGCGCCAGCAGCCGAGATAAGGGGCCCTACGAGCAGTACTTC	CASSRDKGPYEQYF
once	TRBJ2-5	.	TRBV7-7	TGTGCCAGCAGCCTCGACAGACAAGAGACCCAGTACTTC	CASSLDRQETQYF
.	TRBJ1-2	.	TRBV4-3	TGCGCCAGCAGCCAGATTATTGGGGGGAGCGGCTACACCTTC	CASSQIIGGSGYTF
.	TRBJ1-4	.	TRBV5-1	TGCGCCAGCAGCTTGTCGGTTGACTTTAATGAAAAACTGTTTTTT	CASSLSVDFNEKLFF
.	TRBJ2-5	.	TRBV12-5	TGTGCTAGTGGATCCCGGGATATCATCGAGACCCAGTACTTC	CASGSRDIIETQYF
.	TRBJ2-5	TRBD2	TRBV7-2	TGTGCCAGCAGCTTAGCAGCTAGCGGGGGGGTACGGACCCAGTACTTC	CASSLAASGGVRTQYF
.	TRBJ2-5	.	TRBV20-1	TGCAGTGCTGGGACTCAAGAGACCCAGTACTTC	CSAGTQETQYF
.	TRBJ1-5	.	TRBV7-9	TGTGCCAGCAGCTTGGCCGGGGTGCAGCAGCCCCAGCATTTT	CASSLAGVQQPQHF
few	TRBJ2-3	.	TRBV11-2	TGTGCCAGCAGCTTAGGGGGCGGCACAGATACGCAGTATTTT	CASSLGGGTDTQYF
.	TRBJ1-5	.	TRBV10-3	TGTGCCATCAGTGATGAGCTCCGCGGGTATCAGCCCCAGCATTTT	CAISDELRGYQPQHF
.	TRBJ2-7	TRBD1	TRBV28	TGTGCCAGCAGAGGGCCGGGACAGTCCTACGAGCAGTACTTC	CASRGPGQSYEQYF
.	TRBJ1-4	.	TRBV7-9	TGTGCCAGCAGCTCACGGACAGTTCTCGGGGAAAAACTGTTTTTT	CASSSRTVLGEKLFF
.	TRBJ1-3	.	TRBV9	TGTGCCAGCAGCACCCGGGGGGGGGAAAACTCTGGAAACACCATATATTTT	CASSTRGGENSGNTIYF
.	TRBJ1-1	TRBD1	TRBV24-1	TGTGCCACCAGTGCGTTGATTGCAGGGGGCTTTATGAACACTGAAGCTTTCTTT	CATSALIAGGFMNTEAFF
few	TRBJ2-7	TRBD1	TRBV7-2	TGTGCCAGCAGCTTATTAGGACAGGGGGCTTCCTACGAGCAGTACTTC	CASSLLGQGASYEQYF
.	TRBJ1-1	TRBD1	TRBV5-1	TGCGCCAGCAGCTTCCACAGGGGTAACACTGAAGCTTTCTTT	CASSFHRGNTEAFF
.	TRBJ1-1	.	TRBV30	TGTGCCTGGAGTAGGGGCCAGAGAACTGAAGCTTTCTTT	CAWSRGQRTEAFF
.	TRBJ1-2	.	TRBV28	TGTGCCAGCAGTTTACATGGACAGACAAACTATGGCTACACCTTC	CASSLHGQTNYGYTF
.	TRBJ2-3	TRBD2	TRBV9	TGTGCCAGCAGCGTATCGGGGGGGCCATCAGATACGCAGTATTTT	CASSVSGGPSDTQYF
.	TRBJ1-1	.	TRBV19	TGTGCCAGTAGTATAGACCTTCCCTTGACAGGGAACACTGAAGCTTTCTTT	CASSIDLPLTGNTEAFF
.	TRBJ1-4	.	TRBV4-1	TGCGCCAGCAGCCAAGAATGGAGGGAGTGGGAAAAACTGTTTTTT	CASSQEWREWEKLFF